This TCR beta chain was captured by sequencing in a study of CD8 T cells in Susac syndrome. Overall study findings and caveats: CD8+ clones in Susac expanded most in TEMRA cells and active patients.

A word on this clonotype: Its target is unknown.

Sequencing targeted TCR beta in T cells from blood (CD8+ and CD4+). It was with random hexamers that 0.5 to 1 ug RNA was reverse transcribed. Amplification of TCR beta CDR3 by immunoSEQ multiplex PCR spanned 54 Vbeta and 13 Jbeta. TCRdb redid the calling of the immunoSEQ multiplex PCR reads with MiXCR, one entry per CDR3 protein. The profile shows around 110,000 distinct CDR3 sequences, roughly 94% of them singletons. Germline V gives CDR1 SGHDT, CDR2 YYEEEE. Trimming took off 5 bases at V and 0 bases at J, with 11 bases between the two ends. This CDR3 region has 15 residues. The sequence derives from a human donor with Susac syndrome. The chain links TRBV5-6 to TRBJ2-2; a weak D match, TRBD1 (6 bases). The sequenced sample consisted of CD8+ T cells from PBMCs. CDR3 sequence: CASRSTGSNTGELFF. CDR3 DNA: TGTGCCAGCAGGTCGACAGGATCGAACACCGGGGAGCTGTTTTTT.